These 22 T cell receptor beta chains were all obtained from the same sample, sequenced in a study of T-cell memory formation after mild COVID-19 (dated by TCRdb to the early 2020s). The method behind the library was 5' RACE. TCRdb lists the instrument as Illumina NovaSeq 6000. In-frame beta chains were kept once TCRdb had trimmed the public reads at Q25 with fastp and called clones with MiXCR. Each entry merges the rows of one CDR3 protein and shows their most common DNA and genes. The sample includes tens of thousands of distinct CDR3 sequences, with roughly 13% observed a single time. Of the sample, 35% to 50% is held by the ten largest clones. The source material was PBMCs or a T cell subset sorted from them (not recorded which). The receptor set was obtained from a man between 18 and 35 years old who had mild COVID-19 (a few samples of this study predate the infection). The sample titles of this study are shuffled in the database, so cell type and time point are left out; the donor was told from shared clones.

The table lists this clonotype with a few counts. This chain uses TRBV24-1 with TRBJ2-3; 10 nucleotides agree with TRBD2. Losses at the gene ends were 4 bases for V and 3 bases for J; bases not matched to a gene: 6. The CDR3 extends over 16 amino acids. CDR1 KGHDR and CDR2 SFDVKD come from the germline V gene. The CDR3 loop reads CATSDPSGGITDTQYF. The CDR3 DNA sequence: TGTGCCACCAGTGACCCTAGCGGGGGAATTACAGATACGCAGTATTTT.

The chain couples TRBV6-5 to TRBJ2-3; D uncertain. CDR1 is MNHEY, CDR2 SVGAGI, per germline. The CDR3 length is 15 residues. V shed 5 bases and J shed 0 bases, with 12 bases lying between them. The CDR3 loop reads CASSPTRTSTDTQYF. Written as DNA, the CDR3 is TGTGCCAGCAGTCCGACCCGTACTAGCACAGATACGCAGTATTTT.

This clonotype has only a few counts. The gene calls are TRBV4-1 and TRBJ1-2; TRBD1 matches 8 bases. Germline loops: CDR1 MGHRA, CDR2 YSYEKL. The CDR3 has 15 amino acids. V was clipped by 3 bases and J by 4 bases; unmatched bases: 7. The CDR3 region is CASSQDRAFLYGYTF. CDR3 bases: TGCGCCAGCAGCCAGGACAGGGCGTTTCTCTATGGCTACACCTTC.

The chain has TRBV11-2 and TRBJ2-3; 8 nucleotides align to TRBD2. Trimming at V came to 5 bases and at J to 0 bases, leaving 13 bases not matched to a gene. This CDR3 comprises 18 residues. Germline CDR1 SGHAT, CDR2 FQNNGV. The DNA of the CDR3 is TGTGCCAGCAGCGAGGGAAAAGCGGGGGCCTCCAGCACAGATACGCAGTATTTT. This encodes CASSEGKAGASSTDTQYF.

The chain is built from TRBV4-1 and TRBJ2-7; perhaps TRBD1 as D (7 bases). The length of the CDR3 is 18 residues. Trimming left V 4 bases short and J 5 bases short, with 27 bases between. Germline loops: CDR1 MGHRA, CDR2 YSYEKL. The chain's CDR3 is CASSLTRGDSAGGDEQYF. The CDR3 nucleotides read TGCGCCAGCAGCCTCACCAGGGGGGACTCTGCCGGCGGGGACGAGCAGTACTTC.

This clonotype was observed at least ten times. This chain uses TRBV7-9 with TRBJ2-3; D might be TRBD2 (5 bases). Germline CDR1 SEHNR, CDR2 FQNEAQ (reference sequence). The CDR3 has 14 residues. V lost 5 bases and J 5 bases, leaving 14 bases between the germline ends. CDR3 sequence reads: CASSLGMFEDTQYF. The CDR3 DNA follows: TGTGCCAGCAGCCTCGGGATGTTTGAAGATACGCAGTATTTT.

This clonotype was seen only a few times. The chain joins TRBV5-5 to TRBJ2-1; no clear D gene. V lost 0 bases and J 8 bases, leaving 15 bases between the germline ends. Per germline, CDR1 SGHKS and CDR2 YYEKEE (reference sequence). This CDR3 has 15 amino acids. CDR3 coding DNA: TGTGCCAGCAGCTTGGAGACCCCTCCTTACGATGAGCAGTTCTTC. Protein sequence: CASSLETPPYDEQFF.

Only a few counts were recorded for this clonotype. J is TRBJ2-5 and V is TRBV3-1, with a weak D call TRBD1 (6 bases). Looked up from germline, CDR1 is LGHDT and CDR2 is YNNKEL (reference sequence). This CDR3 spans 17 amino acids. V lost 4 bases and J lost 4, with 22 bases in between. The CDR3 DNA is TGTGCCAGCAGCCTGGAGTTAGGTGGGGGCCGCCCAGAGACCCAGTACTTC. This encodes CASSLELGGGRPETQYF.

The chain has TRBV9 and TRBJ1-6; D remains ambiguous. CDR3 length: 14 amino acids. Germline V gene data show CDR1 as SGDLS and CDR2 as YYNGEE. The V end was cut by 6 bases, the J end by 7 bases, with 14 bases between. CDR3 nucleotides: TGTGCCAGCAAGGGAGGTATGGGAAATTCACCCCTCCACTTT. Its protein product is CASKGGMGNSPLHF.

This clonotype showed up just a few times. The V gene is TRBV12-3 or TRBV12-4, the J gene TRBJ2-3; perhaps TRBD2 as D (5 bases). Between the trimmed V and J ends, which lost 5 bases and 3 bases, there was a span of 12 bases. This CDR3 spans 14 amino acids. For the CDR3, the DNA is TGTGCCAGCAGTGCCAATGGACTTACAGATACGCAGTATTTT. Its translation is CASSANGLTDTQYF.

This clonotype showed up many times. The chain is built from TRBV4-1 and TRBJ1-5; D call uncertain. The CDR3 consists of 16 residues. V lost 2 bases to trimming and J lost 7 bases, with 18 bases between them. Germline CDR1 is MGHRA and CDR2 is YSYEKL. CDR3 residues: CASSQLPLGGWQPQHF. The CDR3 DNA follows: TGCGCCAGCAGCCAACTCCCACTCGGAGGGTGGCAGCCCCAGCATTTT.

The J gene is TRBJ1-2, the V gene TRBV4-1; possibly TRBD1 for D (6 bases). This CDR3 contains 15 residues. With 0 bases removed from V and 3 bases from J, the gap between germline ends came to 11 bases. CDR1 MGHRA and CDR2 YSYEKL come from the germline V gene. The CDR3 spells CASSQETGRDYGYTF. The CDR3 bases are TGCGCCAGCAGCCAAGAAACAGGGAGGGACTATGGCTACACCTTC.

This clonotype was found many times. This chain uses TRBV4-1 with TRBJ2-5; D may be TRBD2 (7 bases). Germline V gene lookup returns CDR1 MGHRA and CDR2 YSYEKL. Between the trimmed V and J ends, which lost 6 bases and 2 bases, there was a span of 19 bases. This CDR3 is 16 amino acids long. CDR3 in DNA: TGCGCCAGCAGTCCGTTTGGGGCGGGGGCACAAGAGACCCAGTACTTC. The encoded protein is CASSPFGAGAQETQYF.

The chain carries TRBV20-1 and TRBJ1-1; D call uncertain. Trimming pared 6 bases from V and 3 bases from J, leaving 20 bases between. Per the germline V gene, CDR1 is DFQATT and CDR2 is SNEGSKA (reference sequence). This CDR3 has 15 residues. The CDR3 nucleotides are TGCAGTGCGGTCAGTTGGATCCCAGGAGACACTGAAGCTTTCTTT. Protein sequence: CSAVSWIPGDTEAFF.

The rearrangement joins TRBV7-9 to TRBJ2-2; 9 bases fit TRBD2. CDR1 is SEHNR and CDR2 is FQNEAQ in the germline V gene (reference sequence). This CDR3 region has 16 residues. Trimming at V came to 5 bases and at J to 7 bases, leaving 11 bases not matched to a gene. CDR3 in DNA: TGTGCCAGCAGCCCCCGGGGTAGCGGGGGAATCGGGGAGCTGTTTTTT. Its translation is CASSPRGSGGIGELFF.

This clonotype was observed a handful of times. The V call is TRBV7-2, the J call TRBJ2-3; 9 bases line up with TRBD2. With V trimmed by 3 bases and J by 4 bases, 8 bases remained unmatched. The CDR3 covers 16 residues. The germline V gene has CDR1 SGHTA and CDR2 FQGNSA. In DNA, the CDR3 is TGTGCCAGCAGCTTGCTGGCGGGGGGGGCCGCAGATACGCAGTATTTT. Amino acid sequence: CASSLLAGGAADTQYF.

In this sample, this clonotype turned up a few times. The rearrangement joins TRBV6-6 to TRBJ1-4; TRBD1 agrees at 7 bases. Germline CDR1 and CDR2: MNHNY and SVGAGI (reference sequence). Germline trimming cut 5 bases from V and 8 bases from J; bases unmatched to any gene: 8. The CDR3 loop spans 14 amino acids. The CDR3 loop is CASSTGTVIEKLFF. The CDR3 DNA is TGTGCCAGCAGTACCGGGACAGTCATAGAAAAACTGTTTTTT.

The J gene is TRBJ1-6, the V gene TRBV2, with D perhaps matching TRBD1 (5 bases). Germline V gene lookup returns CDR1 SNHLY and CDR2 FYNNEI. Trimming pared 6 bases from V and 9 bases from J, leaving 18 bases between. The length of the CDR3 is 15 residues. The DNA for the CDR3 is TGTGCCAGCAGCGATGGGGGGACGGGCCGTTCACCCCTCCACTTT. This translates into CASSDGGTGRSPLHF.

The chain combines TRBV2 with TRBJ1-1; the match to TRBD1 covers 10 bases. CDR1 and CDR2 from the germline V gene are SNHLY and FYNNEI. The CDR3 runs to 17 residues. The trim removed 2 bases at V and 12 bases at J, leaving 18 bases unmatched. This CDR3 is CASSESRRDRGAPLTFF. As DNA, the CDR3 is TGTGCCAGCAGTGAATCCCGCCGGGACAGGGGAGCACCATTGACTTTCTTT.

In nucleotides, the CDR3 is TGCGCCAGCAGCTCTACGGACAGGCGGGAAACTAATGAAAAACTGTTTTTT. This translates into CASSSTDRRETNEKLFF. The rearrangement uses TRBV5-1 and TRBJ1-4, with TRBD1 identical over 7 bases. Germline V gene lookup returns CDR1 SGHRS and CDR2 YFSETQ. Trimming took 3 bases from V and 1 from J; bases not matched to a gene: 9. The CDR3 extends over 17 amino acids.

This clonotype came up many times. The chain employs TRBV7-9 and TRBJ2-7, with D possibly TRBD1 on 6 matching bases. The CDR3 is 17 amino acids. CDR1 is SEHNR and CDR2 is FQNEAQ in the germline V gene (reference sequence). V was pared by 0 bases and J by 2 bases, with 17 bases between. The chain's CDR3 is CASSLAPPKQGPYEQYF. The CDR3 DNA reads as TGTGCCAGCAGCTTAGCCCCTCCCAAACAGGGACCCTACGAGCAGTACTTC.

There are a few counts of this clonotype. The chain links TRBV20-1 to TRBJ1-2; D might be TRBD1 (5 bases). The CDR3 has 13 amino acids. V gave up 0 bases and J gave up 3 bases, with 8 bases separating them. Germline CDR1 DFQATT, CDR2 SNEGSKA (reference sequence). In DNA, the CDR3 is TGCAGTGCTAGAGATCGGGGCTACTATGGCTACACCTTC. Translation gives CSARDRGYYGYTF.